The next 16 T cell receptor beta chains were all read from a single sample in a study of T cells in Graves' hyperthyroidism and ophthalmopathy (dated by TCRdb to about 2019). The library relied on multiplex PCR. Sequencing instrument: Illumina HiSeq 2000. The TCR beta CDR3 regions were amplified from the RNA transcripts. The TCR CDR3 was subjected to a first round of RT-PCR using the HTBI primer set and the Qiagen OneStep RT-PCR kit. Using fastp at Q25 and MiXCR, TCRdb reprocessed the public reads and kept productive beta chains. Every CDR3 protein is listed once, alongside the most common genes and DNA of its rows. In this sample the table shows roughly 740,000 distinct CDR3 sequences, roughly 17% of which occur a single time. Jointly, the top ten make up 8.4% of the sample. Sequencing used blood. These receptors were taken from a man aged 18 to 35 with Graves' hyperthyroidism.

This clonotype was seen ten or more times. The chain combines TRBV18 with TRBJ2-7; no clear D gene. In germline, CDR1 is KGHSH, CDR2 LQKENI. Trimming cost V 2 bases and J 6 bases, with 14 bases left between them. The CDR3 totals 14 residues. The CDR3 DNA sequence: TGTGCCAGCTCACCAATGGCTTCCATGGCCGAGCAGTACTTC. Amino acids: CASSPMASMAEQYF.

This sequence joins TRBV19 and TRBJ2-2; D is ambiguous. V was shortened by 6 bases and J by 6 bases, with 5 bases between the two germline ends. Germline V gives CDR1 LNHDA, CDR2 SQIVND (reference sequence). The CDR3 loop spans 11 amino acids. DNA of the CDR3: TGTGCCAGTAGCGTGGCCGGGGAGCTGTTTTTT. Translated, it gives CASSVAGELFF.

This clonotype was seen at least ten times. V is TRBV12-3 or TRBV12-4 and J is TRBJ1-2; D is undetermined. V was shortened by 6 bases and J by 1 base, with 12 bases between the two germline ends. The CDR3 totals 14 residues. The CDR3 coding sequence is TGTGCCAGCAGCCCAATTACCGGTAACTATGGCTACACCTTC. Amino acid sequence: CASSPITGNYGYTF.

This clonotype was seen a handful of times. The chain carries TRBV7-9 and TRBJ2-5, with D maybe TRBD1 (5 bases). The CDR3 runs to 12 residues. Germline CDR1 SEHNR, CDR2 FQNEAQ (reference sequence). The V and J ends lost 1 base and 9 bases respectively, with 9 bases between them. CDR3 sequence reads: CASSLEARAQYF. The CDR3 region has the DNA TGTGCCAGCAGCTTAGAGGCCAGGGCCCAGTACTTC. The full variable domain, its missing parts supplied by reference TRBV7-9 and TRBJ2-5, is DTGVSQNPRHKITKRGQNVTFRCDPISEHNRLYWYRQTLGQGPEFLTYFQNEAQLEKSRLLSDRFSAERPKGSFSTLEIQRTEQGDSAMYLCASSLEARAQYFGPGTRLLVL.

As to this clonotype: A much larger clone differs from this one at a single base, so this may be a read error. This chain joins TRBV2 and TRBJ2-6; D possibly matches TRBD1 or TRBD2 (5 bases each). Trimming shortened V by 11 bases and J by 4 bases, and 12 bases separated the two germline ends. CDR1 SNHLY and CDR2 FYNNEI come from the germline V gene. The CDR3 extends over 13 amino acids. CDR3 nucleotides: TGTGCCCCTTCGTGGGACGGGGCCAACGTCCTGACTTTC. The encoded protein is CAPSWDGANVLTF.

V is TRBV19 and J is TRBJ2-2; D remains ambiguous. Germline assignment: CDR1 LNHDA and CDR2 SQIVND (reference sequence). CDR3 length equals 12 residues. Trimming pared 9 bases from V and 6 bases from J, leaving 11 bases between. The CDR3 nucleotides are TGTGCCAGCAGCATAGCTCCCGGGGAGCTGTTTTTT. It yields the protein CASSIAPGELFF.

The table lists this clonotype with many counts. DNA of the CDR3: TGTGCCAGCAGGGGGACGGGAGATACGCAGTATTTT. Translating gives CASRGTGDTQYF. The chain employs TRBV2 and TRBJ2-3; D is possibly TRBD1 or TRBD2 (5 bases each). V was trimmed by 6 bases and J by 5 bases, leaving 9 bases between them. Looked up from germline, CDR1 is SNHLY and CDR2 is FYNNEI. The CDR3 totals 12 residues.

This clonotype has just a few counts. The V and J genes are TRBV29-1 and TRBJ2-3; the D call may be TRBD1 or TRBD2 (5 bases each). With 7 bases removed from V and 3 bases from J, the gap between germline ends came to 11 bases. CDR1 is SQVTM, CDR2 ANQGSEA, per germline. This CDR3 region has 12 residues. The CDR3 protein is CSGGDGTDTQYF. CDR3 DNA sequence: TGCAGCGGAGGGGATGGTACAGATACGCAGTATTTT.

The V gene is TRBV28, the J gene TRBJ1-5; possible D gene TRBD1, 6 bases. CDR3 length equals 16 residues. V lost 3 bases, J lost 3 bases, and 15 bases lay in between. From germline, CDR1 is MDHEN and CDR2 SYDVKM. CDR3 nucleotides: TGTGCCAGCAGTTTCCAAGGGGGAGTAGACAATCAGCCCCAGCATTTT. Translation gives CASSFQGGVDNQPQHF.

At least ten counts were recorded for this clonotype. The chain employs TRBV12-3 or TRBV12-4 and TRBJ2-3, with 10 bases identical to TRBD2. Trimming took 6 bases from V and 7 from J; bases not matched to a gene: 10. The CDR3 has 15 amino acids. The CDR3 spells CASRVAGGGGNTQYF. For the CDR3, the DNA is TGTGCCAGCAGAGTAGCGGGAGGCGGGGGAAATACGCAGTATTTT.

A few counts support this clonotype. This chain joins TRBV6-2 or TRBV6-3 and TRBJ2-3; D gene unclear. Looked up from germline, CDR1 is MNHEY and CDR2 is SVGEGT. V was shortened by 7 bases and J by 6 bases, with 11 bases between the two germline ends. The CDR3 is 12 residues long. Here the CDR3 reads CASNLPGDTQYF. The CDR3 DNA sequence: TGTGCCAGCAACCTGCCCGGGGATACGCAGTATTTT.

This rearrangement joins TRBV2 to TRBJ2-3; no clear D gene. With 7 bases removed from V and 2 bases from J, the gap between germline ends came to 7 bases. The CDR3 sequence is 12 residues long. CDR1 SNHLY and CDR2 FYNNEI come from the germline V gene. The CDR3 is CASKGFTDTQYF. Here the CDR3 DNA reads TGTGCCAGCAAGGGATTCACAGATACGCAGTATTTT.

This clonotype was seen ten or more times. The V and J genes are TRBV6-2 or TRBV6-3 and TRBJ2-3, with 11 bases that match TRBD2. Germline loops: CDR1 MNHEY, CDR2 SVGEGT. Unmatched junction bases numbered 8, after V lost 11 bases and J lost 4 bases. The CDR3 loop spans 14 amino acids. As DNA, the CDR3 is TGTGCCCGGCTGGGACTAGCGGTCGCAGATACGCAGTATTTT. This codes for CARLGLAVADTQYF.

This clonotype appeared a few times. The chain recombines TRBV9 with TRBJ2-5, with 7 bases that match TRBD2. Germline V gene lookup returns CDR1 SGDLS and CDR2 YYNGEE. The CDR3 sequence is 15 residues long. Germline trimming cut 2 bases from V and 5 bases from J; bases unmatched to any gene: 9. The CDR3 bases are TGTGCCAGCAGCGTGGCAGCGGGATCGGAGGAGACCCAGTACTTC. Translation gives CASSVAAGSEETQYF.

This clonotype was detected a few times. For the CDR3, the DNA is TGTGCCAGTAGTAAGGGGTCGTCCTCCTACGAGCAGTACTTC. The encoded protein is CASSKGSSSYEQYF. This chain uses TRBV19 with TRBJ2-7; possible D gene TRBD1, 5 bases. The V gene's germline CDR1 is LNHDA and CDR2 SQIVND (reference sequence). Trimming shortened V by 4 bases and J by 0 bases, and 10 bases separated the two germline ends. This CDR3 region has 14 residues.

V gene TRBV10-3 combines with J gene TRBJ2-1; 7 nucleotides line up with TRBD2. V dropped 3 bases and J dropped 7; count of bases not matched to a gene: 9. This CDR3 has 15 residues. Looked up from germline, CDR1 is ENHRY and CDR2 is SYGVKD. In DNA, the CDR3 is TGTGCCATCAGTGACCTAGGAAGGGAGGGTAATGAGCAGTTCTTC. Translated, it gives CAISDLGREGNEQFF.